Here is one T cell receptor (beta chain) with its context. The antigen remains unidentified. This entry is derived from a study of T cell responses to AZD1222 COVID-19 vaccine. Findings and limits, study-wide: Donors were chiefly white British, with a greater number of females, and clonal diversity was perhaps underestimated. Sampling that yielded the repertoires occurred only after the peak T cell response. Receipt of two AZD1222 doses was followed by a rise in Spike-specific TCR breadth and depth. With dominance at 160-218 and 743-854, vaccine-associated CD4 TCRs spanned spike.

The germline CDR1 and CDR2 sequences are MGHRA and YSYEKL. The CDR3 is made up of 16 amino acids. Deletions cut 0 bases from V and 2 bases from J, with 11 bases between. Clones were sequenced by immunoSEQ multiplex PCR, and TCRdb holds only the in-frame ones, with some missing. The sample shows about 100,000 clones, 87% of them seen only once. The TCR was taken from an adult who received the AZD1222 COVID-19 vaccine. This specimen was peripheral blood, taken 28 days after the second AZD1222 dose. The chain is built from TRBV4-1 and TRBJ1-5; D uncertain. CDR3 nucleotide sequence: TGCGCCAGCAGCCAAGATAATTGGCAGGGCAATCAGCCCCAGCATTTT. Translated, it gives CASSQDNWQGNQPQHF.